What follows are 19 T cell receptor beta chains derived from one specimen sequenced in a study of CD8+ T cells in alopecia areata. RNA was isolated and reverse transcribed to cDNA, the sequencing template. Repertoires were generated with immunoSEQ multiplex PCR, while TCRdb's copy carries only in-frame clones and drops some. The sample lists approximately 210,000 clones; approximately 70% were seen once. Indicated treatment: oral pan-JAK inhibitor, 5-10 mg twice daily. The starting material was CD4+ T cells sorted from blood, obtained around week 46, from a patient treated with tofacitinib. The receptors originated from a human donor with alopecia areata.

The rearrangement joins TRBV11-2 to TRBJ2-1; TRBD2 aligns across 14 bases. Per the germline V gene, CDR1 is SGHAT and CDR2 is FQNNGV. V was pared by 3 bases and J by 0 bases, with 4 bases of the junction left unmatched. CDR3 size: 18 residues. The CDR3 loop reads CASSLGLAGVSSYNEQFF. CDR3 DNA sequence: TGTGCCAGCAGCTTGGGACTAGCGGGGGTCAGCTCCTACAATGAGCAGTTCTTC.

The V gene is TRBV5-1, the J gene TRBJ2-5, with a possible D match to TRBD1 (6 bases). The CDR3 runs to 15 residues. V gave up 4 bases and J gave up 0 bases, with 13 bases separating them. Germline V CDR1 and CDR2: SGHRS, YFSETQ. The CDR3 loop is CASSRAGVYQETQYF. CDR3 nucleotide sequence: TGCGCCAGCAGCCGAGCAGGGGTGTACCAAGAGACCCAGTACTTC.

The chain employs TRBV5-6 and TRBJ1-2, with D perhaps matching TRBD1 (6 bases). The ends were cut back, 4 bases at V and 12 bases at J, with 19 bases in the middle. CDR3 length: 13 amino acids. Germline CDR1 is SGHDT and CDR2 is YYEEEE. The DNA of the CDR3 is TGTGCCAGCAGCCGCGAGAGGACAGCCCTGCACACCTTC. This sequence encodes CASSRERTALHTF.

The chain uses TRBV4-3 and TRBJ1-4; no firm D call. The V end lost 4 bases, the J end lost 8 bases, and 8 bases lay between the germline ends. CDR1 is LGHNA and CDR2 is YSLEER in the germline V gene. CDR3 size: 12 residues. CDR3 protein: CASSPDWEKLFF. DNA for the CDR3: TGCGCCAGCAGCCCGGACTGGGAAAAACTGTTTTTT.

The rearrangement joins TRBV30 to TRBJ1-5; the D gene is possibly TRBD1 (5 bases). The V end lost 3 bases, the J end lost 1 base, and 10 bases lay between the germline ends. The CDR3 sequence is 14 residues long. Per germline, CDR1 GTSNPN and CDR2 SVGIG (reference sequence). The CDR3: CAWSGGASNQPQHF. The CDR3 nucleotides read TGTGCCTGGAGCGGCGGGGCAAGCAATCAGCCCCAGCATTTT. The full variable domain, completed using reference TRBV30 and TRBJ1-5, is SQTIHQWPATLVQPVGSPLSLECTVEGTSNPNLYWYRQAAGRGLQLLFYSVGIGQISSEVPQNLSASRPQDRQFILSSKKLLLSDSGFYLCAWSGGASNQPQHFGDGTRLSIL.

V and J are TRBV4-3 and TRBJ1-2, with D perhaps TRBD1 (5 bases). CDR1 and CDR2 (germline): LGHNA, YSLEER. This CDR3 has 15 residues. The V end lost 0 bases, the J end lost 6 bases, and 14 bases lay between the germline ends. The CDR3 DNA follows: TGCGCCAGCAGCCAAGATTCGGCAGGGACTCATGGCTACACCTTC. Its protein is CASSQDSAGTHGYTF.

The chain links TRBV23-1 to TRBJ1-4, with 7 bases lining up with TRBD1. TRBV23-1 carries the ORF label, with uncertain function. This CDR3 spans 15 amino acids. V gave up 1 base and J gave up 7 bases; unmatched junction bases: 6. CDR3: CASSQYWDSIEKLFF. CDR3 in DNA: TGCGCCAGCAGTCAATATTGGGACAGTATTGAAAAACTGTTTTTT.

The chain uses TRBV5-1 and TRBJ2-3; 7 bases match TRBD1. The CDR3 spans 15 residues. V trimming: 2 bases; J trimming: 4 bases; junction bases outside the gene matches: 7. From germline, CDR1 is SGHRS and CDR2 YFSETQ. This CDR3 is CASSFRQGGADTQYF. In nucleotides, the CDR3 is TGCGCCAGCAGCTTCAGACAGGGTGGGGCAGATACGCAGTATTTT. Looking up the rest from reference TRBV5-1 and TRBJ2-3 gives the full variable domain: KAGVTQTPRYLIKTRGQQVTLSCSPISGHRSVSWYQQTPGQGLQFLFEYFSETQRNKGNFPGRFSGRQFSNSRSEMNVSTLELGDSALYLCASSFRQGGADTQYFGPGTRLTVL.

The genes are TRBV7-3 and TRBJ2-3, with 7 bases aligning to TRBD2. Trimming took 5 bases from V and 3 from J; bases not matched to a gene: 8. The CDR3 runs 15 residues. From germline, CDR1 is SGHTA and CDR2 FQGTGA. The chain's CDR3 is CASSRGTGRTDTQYF. The CDR3 DNA is TGTGCCAGCAGCCGCGGGACCGGGAGGACAGATACGCAGTATTTT.

This clone came up a few times. The chain combines TRBV29-1 with TRBJ2-2; D is unresolved. This CDR3 region has 12 residues. The germline gives CDR1 SQVTM, CDR2 ANQGSEA. The ends were cut back, 4 bases at V and 5 bases at J, with 8 bases in the middle. Here the CDR3 DNA reads TGCAGCGTTGGCCATCGGACCGGGGAGCTGTTTTTT. Protein sequence: CSVGHRTGELFF.

The chain joins TRBV29-1 to TRBJ2-7; possible D gene TRBD1, 5 bases. Trimming removed 5 bases at V and 3 bases at J, with 8 bases between. The CDR3 is made up of 11 amino acids. Germline-derived CDR1 and CDR2 are SQVTM and ANQGSEA. The CDR3 reads CSVRGGYEQYF. The CDR3 bases are TGCAGCGTTAGGGGCGGCTACGAGCAGTACTTC.

The chain employs TRBV5-4 and TRBJ2-1; D unresolved. V lost 0 bases, J lost 5 bases, and 12 bases lay in between. Germline-derived CDR1 and CDR2 are SGHNT and YYREEE (reference sequence). There are 15 residues in the CDR3. This chain's CDR3 is CASSLEDARNNEQFF. The CDR3 bases are TGTGCCAGCAGCTTGGAGGACGCCCGGAACAATGAGCAGTTCTTC.

The CDR3: CASSYPTVEDGYTF. The CDR3 bases are TGTGCCAGCAGTTATCCGACTGTAGAAGATGGCTACACCTTC. The rearrangement uses TRBV6-6 and TRBJ1-2; no clear D. CDR1 and CDR2 from the germline V gene are MNHNY and SVGAGI (reference sequence). Trimming took off 3 bases at V and 6 bases at J, with 14 bases between the two ends. This CDR3 region has 14 residues.

The chain carries TRBV29-1 and TRBJ2-1; 8 bases agree with TRBD1. V shed 2 bases and J 4 bases; nucleotides not matched to a gene: 10. The CDR3 length is 16 residues. CDR1 SQVTM and CDR2 ANQGSEA come from the germline V gene. CDR3 region: CSVERAGQGRYNEQFF. The DNA for the CDR3 is TGCAGCGTTGAAAGAGCTGGACAGGGAAGATACAATGAGCAGTTCTTC.

The rearrangement uses TRBV6-6 and TRBJ1-5; no firm D call. The V gene lost 9 bases and the J gene lost 4 bases, with 22 bases spanning the gap. The length of the CDR3 is 16 residues. Germline V lookup: CDR1 MNHNY, CDR2 SVGAGI (reference sequence). CDR3 protein: CASLTTSGRLNQPQHF. Written as DNA, the CDR3 is TGTGCCAGTCTCACGACGTCTGGCCGGTTAAATCAGCCCCAGCATTTT.

In the case of this clone: Other nucleotide sequences from this sample produce the same CDR3. The gene calls are TRBV6-4 and TRBJ2-6, with D hard to call. Germline values: CDR1 MRHNA, CDR2 SNTAGT. Trimming removed 0 bases from V and 2 bases from J, with 5 bases in between. This CDR3 spans 15 amino acids. CDR3 amino acids: CASSDSGAGANVLTF. CDR3 in DNA: TGTGCCAGCAGTGACTCGGGCGCTGGGGCCAACGTCCTGACTTTC.

V gene TRBV7-9 combines with J gene TRBJ2-1, with D possibly called TRBD1 or TRBD2 (7 bases each). Germline values: CDR1 SEHNR, CDR2 FQNEAQ (reference sequence). Trimming took 8 bases from V and 7 from J, leaving 24 bases between them. There are 16 residues in the CDR3. The CDR3 DNA follows: TGTGCCAGCCTACAACCCCAGGGGGGGGGCTTGAATGAGCAGTTCTTC. Encoded protein: CASLQPQGGGLNEQFF.

This clone was observed a few times. CDR3 coding DNA: TGTGCCAGCACCAAATTCCTAGCGGGGGGGCCTGGGGCCAACGTCCTGACTTTC. This sequence encodes CASTKFLAGGPGANVLTF. The gene calls are TRBV7-2 and TRBJ2-6; 12 bases are a match to TRBD2. Trimming took 7 bases from V and 2 from J; bases not matched to a gene: 9. The CDR3 consists of 18 residues. Germline V CDR1 and CDR2: SGHTA, FQGNSA.

V and J are TRBV5-6 and TRBJ1-2; D gene uncertain. V was trimmed by 0 bases and J by 8 bases, leaving 8 bases between them. There are 12 residues in the CDR3. Germline lookup yields CDR1 SGHDT and CDR2 YYEEEE. CDR3 nucleotides: TGTGCCAGCAGCTTGGACGGAGGCGGCTACACCTTC. Translated: CASSLDGGGYTF.